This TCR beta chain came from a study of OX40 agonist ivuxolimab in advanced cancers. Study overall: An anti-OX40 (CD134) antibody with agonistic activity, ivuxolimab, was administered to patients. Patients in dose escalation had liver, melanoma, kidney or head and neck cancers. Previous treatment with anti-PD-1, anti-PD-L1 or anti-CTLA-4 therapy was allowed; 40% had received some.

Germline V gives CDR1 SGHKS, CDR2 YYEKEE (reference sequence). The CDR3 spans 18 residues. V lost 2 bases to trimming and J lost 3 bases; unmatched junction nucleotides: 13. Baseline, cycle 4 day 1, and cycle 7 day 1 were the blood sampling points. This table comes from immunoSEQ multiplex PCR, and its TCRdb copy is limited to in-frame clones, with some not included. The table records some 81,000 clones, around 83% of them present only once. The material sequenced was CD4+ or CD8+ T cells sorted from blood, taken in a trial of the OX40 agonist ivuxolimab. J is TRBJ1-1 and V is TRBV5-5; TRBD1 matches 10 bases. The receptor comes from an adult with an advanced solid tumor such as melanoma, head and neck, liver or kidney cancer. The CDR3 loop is CASSFSAWTGGFDTEAFF. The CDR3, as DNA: TGTGCCAGCAGCTTCTCAGCCTGGACAGGGGGATTCGACACTGAAGCTTTCTTT.